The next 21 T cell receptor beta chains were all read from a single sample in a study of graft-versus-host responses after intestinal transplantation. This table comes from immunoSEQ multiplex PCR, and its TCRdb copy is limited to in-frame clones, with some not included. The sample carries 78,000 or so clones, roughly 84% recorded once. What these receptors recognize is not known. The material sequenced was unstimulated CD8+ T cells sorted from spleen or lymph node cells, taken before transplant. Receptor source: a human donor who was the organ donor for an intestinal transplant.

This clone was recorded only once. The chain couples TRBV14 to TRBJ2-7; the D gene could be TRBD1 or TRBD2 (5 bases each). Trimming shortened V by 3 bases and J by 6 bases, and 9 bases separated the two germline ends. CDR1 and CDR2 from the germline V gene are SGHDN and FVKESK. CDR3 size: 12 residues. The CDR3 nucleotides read TGTGCCAGCAGCCATTGGGGGATCGAGCAGTACTTC. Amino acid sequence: CASSHWGIEQYF.

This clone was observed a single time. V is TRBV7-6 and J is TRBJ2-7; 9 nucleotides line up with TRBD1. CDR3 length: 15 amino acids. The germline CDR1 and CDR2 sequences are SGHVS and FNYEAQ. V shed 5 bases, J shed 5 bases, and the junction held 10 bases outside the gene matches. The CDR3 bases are TGTGCCAGCAGCCCGCAAACAGGGGGCCTCAACGAGCAGTACTTC. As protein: CASSPQTGGLNEQYF.

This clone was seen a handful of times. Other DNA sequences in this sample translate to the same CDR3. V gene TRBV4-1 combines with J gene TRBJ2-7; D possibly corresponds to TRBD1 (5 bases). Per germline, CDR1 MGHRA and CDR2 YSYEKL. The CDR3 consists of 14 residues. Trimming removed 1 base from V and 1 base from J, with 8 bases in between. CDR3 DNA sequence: TGCGCCAGCAGCCAAGGGGCAGGGTCCTACGAGCAGTACTTC. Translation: CASSQGAGSYEQYF.

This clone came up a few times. The CDR3 loop is CASRTETYEQYF. The CDR3 DNA sequence: TGTGCCAGCAGGACCGAAACCTACGAGCAGTACTTC. V and J are TRBV6-6 and TRBJ2-7; no reliable D call. CDR3 length: 12 amino acids. Trimming took 6 bases from V and 2 from J, leaving 8 bases between them. CDR1 is MNHNY, CDR2 SVGAGI, per germline (reference sequence).

In nucleotides, the CDR3 is TGTGCCAGCAGCTCCGGCGGCCCGGGGGAGCAGTTCTTC. As protein: CASSSGGPGEQFF. The gene calls are TRBV7-9 and TRBJ2-1; TRBD2 might be the D (5 bases). Deletions cut 4 bases from V and 10 bases from J, with 14 bases between. Germline values: CDR1 SEHNR, CDR2 FQNEAQ (reference sequence). The CDR3 runs to 13 residues.

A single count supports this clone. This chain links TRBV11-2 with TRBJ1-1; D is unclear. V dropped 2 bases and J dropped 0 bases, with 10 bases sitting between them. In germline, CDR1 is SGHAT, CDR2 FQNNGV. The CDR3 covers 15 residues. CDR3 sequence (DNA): TGTGCCAGCAGCTTATGGCGGGATTTGAACACTGAAGCTTTCTTT. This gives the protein CASSLWRDLNTEAFF.

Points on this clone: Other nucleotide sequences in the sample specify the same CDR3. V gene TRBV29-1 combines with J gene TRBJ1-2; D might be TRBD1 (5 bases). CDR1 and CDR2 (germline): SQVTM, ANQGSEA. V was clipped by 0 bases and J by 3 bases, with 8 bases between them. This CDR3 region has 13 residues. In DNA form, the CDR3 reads TGCAGCGTTGAAGACGGGACCCACTATGGCTACACCTTC. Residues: CSVEDGTHYGYTF.

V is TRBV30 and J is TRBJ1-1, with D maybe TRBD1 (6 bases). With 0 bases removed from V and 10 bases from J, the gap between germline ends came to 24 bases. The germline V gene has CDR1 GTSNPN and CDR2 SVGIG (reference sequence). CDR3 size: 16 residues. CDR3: CAWSVSPMGARNGAFF. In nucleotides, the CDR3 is TGTGCCTGGAGTGTCTCCCCAATGGGGGCGCGAAACGGAGCTTTCTTT.

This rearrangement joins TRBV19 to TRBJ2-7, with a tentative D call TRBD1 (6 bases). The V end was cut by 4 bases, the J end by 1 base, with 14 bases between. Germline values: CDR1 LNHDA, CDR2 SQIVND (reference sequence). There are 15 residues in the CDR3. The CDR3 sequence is CASSTTGLGSYEQYF. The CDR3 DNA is TGTGCCAGTAGTACGACAGGACTGGGGTCCTACGAGCAGTACTTC. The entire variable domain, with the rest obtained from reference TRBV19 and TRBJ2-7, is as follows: DGGITQSPKYLFRKEGQNVTLSCEQNLNHDAMYWYRQDPGQGLRLIYYSQIVNDFQKGDIAEGYSVSREKKESFPLTVTSAQKNPTAFYLCASSTTGLGSYEQYFGPGTRLTVT.

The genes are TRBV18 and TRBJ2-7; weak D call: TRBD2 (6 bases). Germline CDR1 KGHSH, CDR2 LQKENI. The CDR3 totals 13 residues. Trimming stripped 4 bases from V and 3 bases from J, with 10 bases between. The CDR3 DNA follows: TGTGCCAGCTCACTGGGGGGTTACTACGAGCAGTACTTC. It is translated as CASSLGGYYEQYF.

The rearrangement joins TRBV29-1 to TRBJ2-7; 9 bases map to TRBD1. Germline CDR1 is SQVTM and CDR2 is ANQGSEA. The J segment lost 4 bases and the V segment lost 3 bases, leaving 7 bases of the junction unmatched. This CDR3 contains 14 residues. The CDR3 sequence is CSVDDGQGFYEQYF. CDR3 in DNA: TGCAGCGTTGACGACGGACAGGGGTTTTACGAGCAGTACTTC.

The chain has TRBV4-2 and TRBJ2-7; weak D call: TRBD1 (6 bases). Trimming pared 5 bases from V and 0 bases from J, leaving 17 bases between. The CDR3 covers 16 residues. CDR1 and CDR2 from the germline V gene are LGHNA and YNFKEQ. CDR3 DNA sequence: TGTGCCAGCAGCGGTAGGCATTCGGACAGCTCCTACGAGCAGTACTTC. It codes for CASSGRHSDSSYEQYF.

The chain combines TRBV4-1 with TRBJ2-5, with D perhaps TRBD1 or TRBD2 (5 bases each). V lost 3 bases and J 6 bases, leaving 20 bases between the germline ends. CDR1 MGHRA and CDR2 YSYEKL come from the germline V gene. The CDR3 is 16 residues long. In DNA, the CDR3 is TGCGCCAGCAGCCAGCGACCGTGGGGGTTGCTAAAGACCCAGTACTTC. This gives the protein CASSQRPWGLLKTQYF.

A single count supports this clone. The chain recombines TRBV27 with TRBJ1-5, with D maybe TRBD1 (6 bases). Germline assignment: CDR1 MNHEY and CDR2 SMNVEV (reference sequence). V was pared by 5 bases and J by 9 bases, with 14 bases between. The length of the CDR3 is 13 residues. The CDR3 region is CASSPRGGGPQHF. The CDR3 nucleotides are TGTGCCAGCAGTCCACGCGGAGGGGGGCCCCAGCATTTT.

CDR3 bases: TGTGCCAGCTCGTACCCAGGGGACGGTAATCAGCCCCAGCATTTT. It is translated as CASSYPGDGNQPQHF. This chain joins TRBV28 and TRBJ1-5, with D tentatively TRBD1 (6 bases). The V gene lost 8 bases and the J gene lost 4 bases, with 18 bases spanning the gap. The CDR3 extends over 15 amino acids. Germline V gives CDR1 MDHEN, CDR2 SYDVKM.

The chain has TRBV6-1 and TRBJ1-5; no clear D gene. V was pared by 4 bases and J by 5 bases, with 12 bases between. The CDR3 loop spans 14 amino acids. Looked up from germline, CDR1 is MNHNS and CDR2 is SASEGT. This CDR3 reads CASSVHRTHQPQHF. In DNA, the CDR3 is TGTGCCAGCAGTGTACACCGGACGCATCAGCCCCAGCATTTT.

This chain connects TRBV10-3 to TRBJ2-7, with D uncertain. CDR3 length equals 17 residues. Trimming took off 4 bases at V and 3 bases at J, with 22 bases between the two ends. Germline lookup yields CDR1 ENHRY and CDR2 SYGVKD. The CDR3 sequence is CAISGSGLGQQDYEQYF. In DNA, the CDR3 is TGTGCCATCAGTGGGTCTGGGTTAGGCCAGCAAGACTACGAGCAGTACTTC.

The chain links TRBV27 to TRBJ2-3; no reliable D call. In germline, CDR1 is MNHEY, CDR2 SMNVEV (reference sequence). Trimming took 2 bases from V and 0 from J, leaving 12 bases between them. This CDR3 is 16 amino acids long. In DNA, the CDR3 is TGTGCCAGCAGTTTAATAGGACCCACTAGCACAGATACGCAGTATTTT. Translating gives CASSLIGPTSTDTQYF.

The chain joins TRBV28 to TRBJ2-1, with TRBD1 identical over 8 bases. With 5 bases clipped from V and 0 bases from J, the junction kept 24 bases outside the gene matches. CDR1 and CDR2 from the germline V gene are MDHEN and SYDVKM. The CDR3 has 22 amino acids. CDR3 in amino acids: CASSPRHKKWARTGSSYNEQFF. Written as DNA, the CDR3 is TGTGCCAGCAGTCCCCGACACAAGAAGTGGGCCCGGACAGGGAGCTCCTACAATGAGCAGTTCTTC.

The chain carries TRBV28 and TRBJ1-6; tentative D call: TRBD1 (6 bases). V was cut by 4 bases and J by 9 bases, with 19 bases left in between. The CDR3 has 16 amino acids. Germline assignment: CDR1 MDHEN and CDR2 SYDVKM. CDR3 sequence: CASSYGVAGEGSPLHF. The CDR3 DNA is TGTGCCAGCAGTTATGGCGTGGCAGGGGAAGGTTCACCCCTCCACTTT.

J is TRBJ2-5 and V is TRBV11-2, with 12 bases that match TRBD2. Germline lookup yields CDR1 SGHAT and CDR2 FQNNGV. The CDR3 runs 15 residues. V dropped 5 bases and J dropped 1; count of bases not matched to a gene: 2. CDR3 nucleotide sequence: TGTGCCAGCAGCAAGACTAGCGGGGGCCAAGAGACCCAGTACTTC. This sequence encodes CASSKTSGGQETQYF. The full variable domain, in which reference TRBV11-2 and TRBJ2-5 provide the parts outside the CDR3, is EAGVAQSPRYKIIEKRQSVAFWCNPISGHATLYWYQQILGQGPKLLIQFQNNGVVDDSQLPKDRFSAERLKGVDSTLKIQPAKLEDSAVYLCASSKTSGGQETQYFGPGTRLLVL.